The 30 T cell receptor beta chains below were found in one sample sequenced in a study of cytomegalovirus exposure and HLA in healthy donors. Use of 60 Vbeta and 13 Jbeta primers characterized the PCR. The protocol was immunoSEQ multiplex PCR, while the TCRdb copy is restricted to in-frame clones and leaves out a portion. The sample consists of 200,000 to 250,000 clones, 60% to 80% of them appearing once. Sequencing was carried out using PBMCs. These receptors were taken from a man younger than 35 in good health and CMV-seronegative.

V usage is TRBV9 and J usage is TRBJ2-2, with D unclear. V was pared by 2 bases and J by 2 bases, with 13 bases between. Germline CDR1 reads SGDLS; CDR2 reads YYNGEE. This CDR3 region has 16 residues. CDR3 protein: CASSVWQEPNTGELFF. DNA for the CDR3: TGTGCCAGCAGCGTCTGGCAGGAACCTAACACCGGGGAGCTGTTTTTT.

The rearrangement links TRBV30 to TRBJ1-1, with D uncertain. The CDR3 is 12 residues long. Germline CDR1 is GTSNPN and CDR2 is SVGIG (reference sequence). V dropped 4 bases and J dropped 2 bases, with 8 bases sitting between them. The CDR3 nucleotides are TGTGCCTGGACGAGGGTAAACACTGAAGCTTTCTTT. Amino acids: CAWTRVNTEAFF.

The V gene is TRBV6-1, the J gene TRBJ1-2; 10 positions match TRBD1. V lost 1 base, J lost 7 bases, and 9 bases stayed unmatched. CDR1 MNHNS and CDR2 SASEGT come from the germline V gene. The CDR3 runs 16 residues. The CDR3 DNA reads as TGTGCCAGCAGTGAAGACCCAGGACAGGGGGGGGGTGGCTACACCTTC. Protein sequence: CASSEDPGQGGGGYTF.

The chain carries TRBV14 and TRBJ2-7; 9 bases fit TRBD2. The CDR3 covers 18 residues. Germline V CDR1 and CDR2: SGHDN, FVKESK. The V gene end was trimmed by 1 base and the J gene end by 0 bases; junction bases not matched to a gene: 10. The CDR3 DNA reads as TGTGCCAGCAGCCAAGGGGGGCTAGCGGGGCATTACTCCTACGAGCAGTACTTC. It is translated as CASSQGGLAGHYSYEQYF.

The rearrangement joins TRBV6-5 to TRBJ2-1; 15 bases are a match to TRBD2. V trimming: 8 bases; J trimming: 10 bases; junction bases outside the gene matches: 6. The germline V gene encodes CDR1 MNHEY and CDR2 SVGAGI. The CDR3 runs to 14 residues. The CDR3 loop reads CASHKGTSGGEQFF. CDR3 in DNA: TGTGCCAGCCACAAGGGGACTAGCGGGGGGGAGCAGTTCTTC.

V gene TRBV6-1 combines with J gene TRBJ1-5; TRBD1 aligns across 8 bases. The CDR3 spans 15 residues. In germline, CDR1 is MNHNS, CDR2 SASEGT. V shed 6 bases and J 2 bases; nucleotides not matched to a gene: 6. CDR3 DNA: TGTGCCAGCAGCCCGACAGGGGATGGCAATCAGCCCCAGCATTTT. It is translated as CASSPTGDGNQPQHF.

The chain combines TRBV5-1 with TRBJ2-1; 8 nucleotides agree with TRBD2. Germline V gene sequence: CDR1 SGHRS, CDR2 YFSETQ. V shed 6 bases and J 6 bases; nucleotides not matched to a gene: 11. The CDR3 totals 15 residues. The CDR3 DNA reads as TGCGCCAGCACCCTAGTCGGGGGGGCCAGCAATGAGCAGTTCTTC. Amino acid sequence: CASTLVGGASNEQFF.

The CDR3 here is CASRPGTSLNYEQYF. The CDR3 DNA follows: TGTGCCAGCAGACCCGGGACTAGCTTAAACTACGAGCAGTACTTC. The V call is TRBV6-5, the J call TRBJ2-7; 9 bases fit TRBD2. Germline loops: CDR1 MNHEY, CDR2 SVGAGI. The V gene end was trimmed by 6 bases and the J gene end by 3 bases; junction bases not matched to a gene: 9. The CDR3 spans 15 residues.

This chain links TRBV18 with TRBJ2-2, with 10 bases identical to TRBD2. Germline V gene data show CDR1 as KGHSH and CDR2 as LQKENI. The V gene end was trimmed by 0 bases and the J gene end by 6 bases; junction bases not matched to a gene: 1. The CDR3 contains 15 residues. The CDR3 DNA is TGTGCCAGCTCACCACCGACTAGCGGGTCCGGGGAGCTGTTTTTT. Its protein product is CASSPPTSGSGELFF. The variable domain in full, with the rest retrieved from reference TRBV18 and TRBJ2-2, is NAGVMQNPRHLVRRRGQEARLRCSPMKGHSHVYWYRQLPEEGLKFMVYLQKENIIDESGMPKERFSAEFPKEGPSILRIQQVVRGDSAAYFCASSPPTSGSGELFFGEGSRLTVL.

The chain carries TRBV7-9 and TRBJ2-1, with 9 bases that match TRBD2. Germline V CDR1 and CDR2: SEHNR, FQNEAQ (reference sequence). The CDR3 sequence is 16 residues long. V lost 1 base, J lost 9 bases, and 10 bases stayed unmatched. The CDR3 here is CASSLEPSGGLGEQFF. The CDR3, as DNA: TGTGCCAGCAGCTTAGAGCCCAGCGGGGGGCTGGGTGAGCAGTTCTTC.

The chain employs TRBV5-4 and TRBJ2-3; 13 positions match TRBD2. The ends lost 0 bases at V and 4 bases at J; junction bases unmatched: 2. The V gene's germline CDR1 is SGHNT and CDR2 YYREEE (reference sequence). The CDR3 sequence is 16 residues long. The CDR3 reads CASSLAGLAGADTQYF. CDR3 sequence (DNA): TGTGCCAGCAGCTTGGCAGGACTAGCGGGGGCAGATACGCAGTATTTT. Full variable domain (outside the CDR3, taken from reference TRBV5-4 and TRBJ2-3): ETGVTQSPTHLIKTRGQQVTLRCSSQSGHNTVSWYQQALGQGPQFIFQYYREEENGRGNFPPRFSGLQFPNYSSELNVNALELDDSALYLCASSLAGLAGADTQYFGPGTRLTVL.

The V gene is TRBV7-2, the J gene TRBJ1-1; the D is unclear. V lost 1 base, J lost 1 base, and 7 bases lay in between. This CDR3 comprises 14 residues. The germline gives CDR1 SGHTA, CDR2 FQGNSA. The CDR3 here is CASSLGPENTEAFF. CDR3 bases: TGTGCCAGCAGCTTAGGGCCAGAGAACACTGAAGCTTTCTTT. Full variable domain (remainder filled in from reference TRBV7-2 and TRBJ1-1): GAGVSQSPSNKVTEKGKDVELRCDPISGHTALYWYRQSLGQGLEFLIYFQGNSAPDKSGLPSDRFSAERTGGSVSTLTIQRTQQEDSAVYLCASSLGPENTEAFFGQGTRLTVV.

The chain carries TRBV7-2 and TRBJ2-5, with 8 bases lining up with TRBD2. The J call could be wrong; TRBJ2-7 is a better fit for the DNA end. The CDR3 totals 11 residues. The germline V gene encodes CDR1 SGHTA and CDR2 FQGNSA. CDR3 coding DNA: TGTATATTCGGGAGGGCGTACGAGCAGTACTTC. Encoded protein: CIFGRAYEQYF.

This clone was observed a few times. The chain joins TRBV28 to TRBJ2-3, with TRBD2 identical over 9 bases. The trim removed 8 bases at V and 9 bases at J, leaving 30 bases unmatched. Germline V gives CDR1 MDHEN, CDR2 SYDVKM. The CDR3 spans 20 residues. The CDR3 protein is CASALSTGSRSLAGRDTQYF. The DNA for the CDR3 is TGTGCCAGCGCACTATCGACAGGGTCAAGGTCGCTAGCGGGAAGAGACACGCAGTATTTT.

To note about this clone: At one end, the junction sequence differs from germline, possibly due to a read error. This sequence joins TRBV7-9 and TRBJ2-7, with 9 nucleotides matching TRBD1. CDR1 is SEHNR and CDR2 is FQNEAQ in the germline V gene (reference sequence). The CDR3 totals 14 residues. The CDR3 DNA reads as TGTTCCAGCAGCGTAACAGGGGGCGGCCACGAGCAGTACTTC. This sequence encodes CSSSVTGGGHEQYF.

This clone was detected once. The junction and the germline gene differ at one end; a read error may be behind it. The chain has TRBV7-9 and TRBJ2-7; possibly TRBD2 for D (5 bases). This CDR3 contains 15 residues. Germline V gives CDR1 SEHNR, CDR2 FQNEAQ (reference sequence). CDR3 in amino acids: CSSSLPGFHPYEQYF. The CDR3 DNA follows: TGTTCCAGCAGCTTACCGGGATTCCATCCGTACGAGCAGTACTTC.

The chain employs TRBV30 and TRBJ1-2; no clear D. Germline V gives CDR1 GTSNPN, CDR2 SVGIG (reference sequence). Trimming left V 0 bases short and J 8 bases short, with 10 bases between. CDR3 length: 12 residues. This CDR3 reads CAWSVSPFGYTF. The CDR3 DNA is TGTGCCTGGAGTGTATCCCCCTTCGGCTACACCTTC.

This clone has a handful of counts. V usage is TRBV2 and J usage is TRBJ2-7; no clear D. The germline gives CDR1 SNHLY, CDR2 FYNNEI. V lost 5 bases and J lost 7, with 6 bases in between. This CDR3 contains 10 residues. The CDR3 here is CASSKREQYF. Here the CDR3 DNA reads TGTGCCAGCAGTAAGAGAGAGCAGTACTTC.

This clone has more than one count but fewer than ten. The chain is built from TRBV28 and TRBJ1-5; TRBD1 matches 7 bases. This CDR3 has 15 residues. Germline CDR1 is MDHEN and CDR2 is SYDVKM. The ends lost 2 bases at V and 1 base at J; junction bases unmatched: 2. CDR3 sequence reads: CASSLDRDSNQPQHF. The CDR3 bases are TGTGCCAGCAGTTTAGACAGGGACAGCAATCAGCCCCAGCATTTT.

The CDR3 nucleotides read TGCGCCAGCAGCCCGGCTAGCGGGAGAGGGTACGAGCAGTACTTC. Translation: CASSPASGRGYEQYF. The V and J genes are TRBV4-3 and TRBJ2-7; TRBD2 agrees at 10 bases. This CDR3 has 15 residues. V shed 4 bases and J 4 bases; nucleotides not matched to a gene: 7. The germline gives CDR1 LGHNA, CDR2 YSLEER.

J is TRBJ1-2 and V is TRBV5-4; no clear D gene. Trimming pared 0 bases from V and 4 bases from J, leaving 10 bases between. Germline CDR1 reads SGHNT; CDR2 reads YYREEE (reference sequence). This CDR3 contains 14 residues. The CDR3 DNA reads as TGTGCCAGCAGCTTGGGTGGAGGGATCTATGGCTACACCTTC. Translating it yields CASSLGGGIYGYTF.

The J gene is TRBJ1-5, the V gene TRBV18, with TRBD1 as a possible D gene (5 bases). Germline V lookup: CDR1 KGHSH, CDR2 LQKENI. CDR3 length: 15 amino acids. V was shortened by 3 bases and J by 0 bases, with 9 bases between the two germline ends. The CDR3 reads CASSPRDVSNQPQHF. DNA of the CDR3: TGTGCCAGCTCACCGCGGGACGTTAGCAATCAGCCCCAGCATTTT.

The chain recombines TRBV7-9 with TRBJ2-5, with 9 bases fitting TRBD2. The CDR3 has 15 residues. CDR1 is SEHNR and CDR2 is FQNEAQ in the germline V gene (reference sequence). With 8 bases clipped from V and 0 bases from J, the junction kept 7 bases outside the gene matches. CDR3 DNA sequence: TGTGCCAGCCGGAATAGCGGGAGTTACCAAGAGACCCAGTACTTC. It is translated as CASRNSGSYQETQYF.

The chain links TRBV4-3 to TRBJ2-5; possible D gene TRBD2, 6 bases. The CDR3 is made up of 15 amino acids. The germline CDR1 and CDR2 sequences are LGHNA and YSLEER. Trimming took 6 bases from V and 1 from J, leaving 15 bases between them. The CDR3 spells CASRRGRGGQETQYF. The CDR3 DNA follows: TGCGCCAGCAGACGCGGACGGGGAGGCCAAGAGACCCAGTACTTC.

The chain has TRBV9 and TRBJ2-2, with 9 bases fitting TRBD1. This CDR3 has 16 amino acids. Germline V gene lookup returns CDR1 SGDLS and CDR2 YYNGEE. The trim removed 0 bases at V and 5 bases at J, leaving 5 bases unmatched. The chain's CDR3 is CASSVVRTGVTGELFF. DNA for the CDR3: TGTGCCAGCAGCGTAGTACGGACAGGGGTGACCGGGGAGCTGTTTTTT.

The CDR3 sequence is CASSQEQGAAYEQYF. CDR3 DNA: TGCGCCAGCAGCCAAGAACAGGGGGCCGCCTACGAGCAGTACTTC. The chain combines TRBV4-1 with TRBJ2-7; TRBD1 matches 9 bases. The CDR3 length is 15 residues. The V gene's germline CDR1 is MGHRA and CDR2 YSYEKL. V lost 0 bases and J lost 2; bases outside the gene matches: 2.

The chain combines TRBV29-1 with TRBJ2-7, with D possibly being TRBD1 (6 bases). The CDR3 has 14 amino acids. Germline V gene lookup returns CDR1 SQVTM and CDR2 ANQGSEA. Trimming took off 4 bases at V and 0 bases at J, with 13 bases between the two ends. In DNA form, the CDR3 reads TGCAGCGTTGTACCCTTGACAGGCTCCTACGAGCAGTACTTC. As protein: CSVVPLTGSYEQYF.

This chain uses TRBV30 with TRBJ1-2; 7 nucleotides align to TRBD1. CDR3 length: 15 residues. Germline V gives CDR1 GTSNPN, CDR2 SVGIG (reference sequence). The V and J ends lost 1 base and 4 bases, in that order; junction bases with no gene match: 9. CDR3 nucleotide sequence: TGTGCCTGGAGTGGCCGGGACAGTGTCTTCTATGGCTACACCTTC. Amino acid sequence: CAWSGRDSVFYGYTF.

This clone was counted a few times. J is TRBJ2-7 and V is TRBV30; D unresolved. Between the trimmed V and J ends, which lost 5 bases and 6 bases, there was a span of 17 bases. The CDR3 runs 13 residues. Germline V lookup: CDR1 GTSNPN, CDR2 SVGIG (reference sequence). The CDR3 DNA reads TGTGCCTGGGAGAGCCCGTCAGCGCCCGAGCAGTACTTC. This gives the protein CAWESPSAPEQYF.

The gene calls are TRBV23-1 and TRBJ1-1; 8 positions match TRBD1. TRBV23-1 is an open reading frame, and its role is uncertain. This CDR3 has 15 residues. With 4 bases clipped from V and 2 bases from J, the junction kept 6 bases outside the gene matches. CDR3 sequence: CASSLRTGPNTEAFF. DNA for the CDR3: TGCGCCAGCAGTCTAAGGACAGGGCCTAACACTGAAGCTTTCTTT.